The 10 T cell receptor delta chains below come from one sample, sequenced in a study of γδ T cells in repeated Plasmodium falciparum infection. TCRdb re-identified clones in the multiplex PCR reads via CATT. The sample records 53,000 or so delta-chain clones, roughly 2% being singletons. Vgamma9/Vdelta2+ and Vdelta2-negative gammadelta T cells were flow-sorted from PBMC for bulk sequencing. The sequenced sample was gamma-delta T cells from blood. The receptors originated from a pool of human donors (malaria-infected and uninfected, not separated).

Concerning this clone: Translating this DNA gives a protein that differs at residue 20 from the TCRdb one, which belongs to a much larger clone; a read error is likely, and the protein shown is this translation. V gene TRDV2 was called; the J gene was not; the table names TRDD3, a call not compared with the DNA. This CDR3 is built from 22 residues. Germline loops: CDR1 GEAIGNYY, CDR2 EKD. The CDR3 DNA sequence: TGTGCCTGTCCCCGTAATCGGGAAGGGGGATACAACCACCCACTGTACACCGATAAATTCATCTTT. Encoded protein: CACPRNREGGYNHPLYTDKFIF.

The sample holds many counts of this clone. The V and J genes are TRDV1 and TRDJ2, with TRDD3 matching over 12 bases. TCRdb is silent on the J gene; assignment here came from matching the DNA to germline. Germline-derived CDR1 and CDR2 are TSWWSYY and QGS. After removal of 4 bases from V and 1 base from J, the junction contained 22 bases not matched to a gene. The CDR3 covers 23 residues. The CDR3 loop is CALGGSRTRRRTGGYHLTAQLFF. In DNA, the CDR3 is TGTGCTCTTGGGGGCTCCAGGACCCGACGCCGTACTGGGGGATACCATTTGACAGCACAACTCTTCTTT.

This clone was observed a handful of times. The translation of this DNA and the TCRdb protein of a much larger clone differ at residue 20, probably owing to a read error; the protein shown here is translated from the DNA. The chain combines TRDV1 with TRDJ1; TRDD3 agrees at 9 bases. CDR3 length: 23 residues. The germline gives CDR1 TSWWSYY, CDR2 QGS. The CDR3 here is CALGELGARSYWGTRYYTDELIF. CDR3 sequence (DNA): TGTGCTCTTGGGGAACTTGGGGCTAGATCGTACTGGGGGACACGCTATTACACCGATGAACTCATCTTT.

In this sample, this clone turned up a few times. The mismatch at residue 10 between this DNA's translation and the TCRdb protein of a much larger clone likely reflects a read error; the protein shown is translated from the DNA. Here the CDR3 reads CASQGDNPYADKLIF. The CDR3 DNA sequence: TGTGCCTCCCAGGGGGATAATCCGTACGCCGATAAACTCATCTTT. The rearrangement links TRDV3 to TRDJ1; 8 bases align to TRDD3. No J segment appears in TCRdb, so it was assigned here by matching the sequence to germline. The CDR3 runs 15 residues. The germline CDR1 and CDR2 sequences are TVYSNPD and GDNSRS (reference sequence). J was trimmed by 3 bases and V by 4 bases; bases with no gene match: 13.

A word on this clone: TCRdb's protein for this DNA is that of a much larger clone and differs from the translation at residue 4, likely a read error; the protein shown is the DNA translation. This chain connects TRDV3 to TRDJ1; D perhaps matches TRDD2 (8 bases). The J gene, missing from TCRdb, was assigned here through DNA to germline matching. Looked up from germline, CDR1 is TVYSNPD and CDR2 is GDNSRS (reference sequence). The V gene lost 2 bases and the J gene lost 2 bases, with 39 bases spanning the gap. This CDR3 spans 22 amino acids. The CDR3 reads CAFADSSYSGTGAYGWTDKLIF. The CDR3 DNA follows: TGTGCCTTTGCCGATTCTTCCTACAGTGGTACTGGGGCGTACGGGTGGACCGATAAACTCATCTTT.

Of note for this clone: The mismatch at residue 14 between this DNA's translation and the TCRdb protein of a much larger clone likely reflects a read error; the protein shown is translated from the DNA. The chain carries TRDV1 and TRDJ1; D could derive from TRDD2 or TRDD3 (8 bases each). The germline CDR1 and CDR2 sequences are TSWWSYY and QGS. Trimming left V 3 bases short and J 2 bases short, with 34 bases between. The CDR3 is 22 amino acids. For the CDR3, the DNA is TGTGCTCTTGGGGATAATTTCTTCCTACTTCGGGATACGAGGGAATTTACCGATAAACTCATCTTT. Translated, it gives CALGDNFFLLRDTREFTDKLIF.

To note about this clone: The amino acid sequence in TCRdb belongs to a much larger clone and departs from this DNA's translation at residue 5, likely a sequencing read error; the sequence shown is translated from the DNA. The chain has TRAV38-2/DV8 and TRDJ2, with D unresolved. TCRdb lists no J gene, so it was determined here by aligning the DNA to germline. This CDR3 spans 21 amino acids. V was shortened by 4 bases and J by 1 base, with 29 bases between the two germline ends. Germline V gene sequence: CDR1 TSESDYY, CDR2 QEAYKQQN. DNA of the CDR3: TGTGCTTATAGGGGCGCGTTATTCTCCTCCCGTACTGTATTTTTGACAGCACAACTCTTCTTT. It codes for CAYRGALFSSRTVFLTAQLFF.

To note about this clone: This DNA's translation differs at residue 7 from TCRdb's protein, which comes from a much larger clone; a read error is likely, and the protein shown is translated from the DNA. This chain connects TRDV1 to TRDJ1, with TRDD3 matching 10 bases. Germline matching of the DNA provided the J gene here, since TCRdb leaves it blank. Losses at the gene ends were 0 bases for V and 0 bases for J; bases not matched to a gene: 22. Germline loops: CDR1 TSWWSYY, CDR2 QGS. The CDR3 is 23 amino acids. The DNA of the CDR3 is TGTGCTCTTGGGGAACTCCCGGGTCCTACTCTCTGGGGGATATTGGCGGACACCGATAAACTCATCTTT. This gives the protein CALGELPGPTLWGILADTDKLIF.

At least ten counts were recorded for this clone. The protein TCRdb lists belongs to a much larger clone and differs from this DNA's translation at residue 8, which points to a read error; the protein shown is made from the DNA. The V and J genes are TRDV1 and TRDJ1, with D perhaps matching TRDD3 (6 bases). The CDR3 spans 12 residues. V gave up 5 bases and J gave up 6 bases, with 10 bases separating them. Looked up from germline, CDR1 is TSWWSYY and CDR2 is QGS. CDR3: CALGMGANKLIF. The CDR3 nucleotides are TGTGCTCTTGGGATGGGGGCCAATAAACTCATCTTT.

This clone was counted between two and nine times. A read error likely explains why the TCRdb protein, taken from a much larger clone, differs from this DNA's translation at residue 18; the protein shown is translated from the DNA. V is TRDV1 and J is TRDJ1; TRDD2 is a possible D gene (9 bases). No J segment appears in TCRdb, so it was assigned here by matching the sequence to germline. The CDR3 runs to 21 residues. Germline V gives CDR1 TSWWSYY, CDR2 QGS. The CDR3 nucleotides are TGTGCTCTTGGGGATCCTTCCTACGCCGTACTGGGGGTTATATACACCGATAGACTCATCTTT. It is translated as CALGDPSYAVLGVIYTDRLIF.